Each of the 18 T cell receptor beta chains below was sequenced from the same sample in a study of identical twins. TCRdb reanalysed the 5' RACE reads using MiXCR and keeps one entry per CDR3 protein. Among some 690,000 distinct CDR3 sequences listed, 21% were seen once. This sample also belongs to another study, concerning T cells expressing NK-cell markers.

Sequences were obtained from PBMCs. The receptor source for this set is a woman aged 18-30 years in good health.

The chain is built from TRBV6-1 and TRBJ2-7; D unclear. Germline V gene lookup returns CDR1 MNHNS and CDR2 SASEGT. Trimming stripped 7 bases from V and 3 bases from J, with 10 bases between. The CDR3 is made up of 12 amino acids. CDR3: CASTMRHYEQYF. In DNA, the CDR3 is TGTGCCAGCACAATGAGGCACTACGAGCAGTACTTC.

This clonotype appeared a few times. The chain links TRBV6-1 to TRBJ2-7; 8 nucleotides agree with TRBD1. From germline, CDR1 is MNHNS and CDR2 SASEGT. V dropped 6 bases and J dropped 2; count of bases not matched to a gene: 9. CDR3 length equals 15 residues. This CDR3 is CASRNTGTGAYEQYF. For the CDR3, the DNA is TGTGCCAGCAGAAACACCGGGACAGGTGCCTACGAGCAGTACTTC.

This CDR3 is CASIPRGRAGELFF. The CDR3 nucleotides read TGTGCCAGCATCCCCAGGGGGAGGGCCGGGGAGCTGTTTTTT. V gene TRBV7-8 combines with J gene TRBJ2-2, with D perhaps being TRBD1 or TRBD2 (7 bases each). This CDR3 is built from 14 residues. CDR1 is SGHVS, CDR2 FQNEAQ, per germline. The ends were cut back, 7 bases at V and 6 bases at J, with 15 bases in the middle.

Concerning this clonotype: This may stem from a read error, because a much larger clone lies one nucleotide away. The J gene is TRBJ2-1, the V gene TRBV5-4; D gene ambiguous. The V end was cut by 3 bases, the J end by 0 bases, with 7 bases between. The CDR3 extends over 14 amino acids. Germline V CDR1 and CDR2: SGHNT, YYREEE (reference sequence). The CDR3 region has the DNA TGTGCCAGCAGCTCGCAGAGCTCCTACAATGAGCAGTTCTTC. Translation gives CASSSQSSYNEQFF.

The chain joins TRBV20-1 to TRBJ2-7; D may correspond to TRBD1 or TRBD2 (5 bases each). CDR1 DFQATT and CDR2 SNEGSKA come from the germline V gene (reference sequence). The CDR3 extends over 13 amino acids. V lost 7 bases and J 5 bases, leaving 18 bases between the germline ends. CDR3 in amino acids: CSGSQGPGHEQYF. As DNA, the CDR3 is TGCAGTGGTTCCCAGGGACCGGGCCACGAGCAGTACTTC.

This clonotype was seen more than once but under ten times. The chain links TRBV12-3 or TRBV12-4 to TRBJ2-7; weak D call: TRBD2 (5 bases). V lost 4 bases and J lost 5, with 9 bases in between. The CDR3 loop spans 12 amino acids. CDR3 bases: TGTGCCAGCAGTTATTGGGGAGACGAGCAGTACTTC. This encodes CASSYWGDEQYF.

This clonotype has just a few counts. This sequence joins TRBV7-6 and TRBJ2-2; TRBD2 agrees at 7 bases. J was trimmed by 5 bases and V by 5 bases; bases with no gene match: 2. In germline, CDR1 is SGHVS, CDR2 FNYEAQ. The CDR3 contains 13 residues. The CDR3 protein is CASSGLVTGELFF. CDR3 coding DNA: TGTGCCAGCAGCGGACTAGTAACCGGGGAGCTGTTTTTT.

The chain carries TRBV5-8 and TRBJ2-7; D is unresolved. The CDR3 totals 12 residues. V was trimmed by 4 bases and J by 4 bases, leaving 9 bases between them. Germline CDR1 reads SGHTS; CDR2 reads YDEGEE. This chain's CDR3 is CASSPYVYEQYF. DNA of the CDR3: TGTGCCAGCAGCCCCTATGTTTACGAGCAGTACTTC.

The genes are TRBV5-1 and TRBJ2-1; 10 bases are a match to TRBD2. The CDR3 runs 13 residues. Germline loops: CDR1 SGHRS, CDR2 YFSETQ. J lost 9 bases, V lost 4 bases, and 4 bases had no gene match. The CDR3 region is CASSEGLATEQFF. DNA of the CDR3: TGCGCCAGCAGCGAGGGACTAGCGACTGAGCAGTTCTTC.

A few counts support this clonotype. The CDR3 loop reads CASSPDRYHNEQFF. CDR3 nucleotides: TGTGCCAGCAGCCCGGACAGGTACCATAATGAGCAGTTCTTC. The V call is TRBV7-3, the J call TRBJ2-1; TRBD1 agrees at 7 bases. Germline V gene data show CDR1 as SGHTA and CDR2 as FQGTGA. This CDR3 comprises 14 residues. V gave up 5 bases and J gave up 7 bases; unmatched junction bases: 8.

The sample holds many counts of this clonotype. The chain uses TRBV6-5 and TRBJ2-6; D is unresolved. Germline assignment: CDR1 MNHEY and CDR2 SVGAGI. Trimming pared 2 bases from V and 0 bases from J, leaving 2 bases between. The CDR3 loop spans 14 amino acids. CDR3 DNA sequence: TGTGCCAGCAGTTACCGCTCTGGGGCCAACGTCCTGACTTTC. This codes for CASSYRSGANVLTF.

The rearrangement joins TRBV10-3 to TRBJ2-1; D may be TRBD1 (5 bases). CDR3 length equals 14 residues. Trimming pared 8 bases from V and 10 bases from J, leaving 21 bases between. The germline gives CDR1 ENHRY, CDR2 SYGVKD. CDR3 amino acids: CAISFESQGQEQFF. The CDR3 nucleotides read TGTGCCATCTCATTTGAGTCCCAAGGACAAGAGCAGTTCTTC.

This clonotype was seen more than once but under ten times. The genes are TRBV7-2 and TRBJ2-3, with D unclear. Germline-derived CDR1 and CDR2 are SGHTA and FQGNSA. Trimming took off 2 bases at V and 1 base at J, with 22 bases between the two ends. This CDR3 has 19 residues. CDR3 amino acids: CASSLSGGGEALRTDTQYF. The CDR3 DNA sequence: TGTGCCAGCAGCTTATCGGGCGGCGGAGAGGCGCTACGCACAGATACGCAGTATTTT.

The chain uses TRBV6-5 and TRBJ2-7; possible D gene TRBD2, 7 bases. This CDR3 is 15 amino acids long. V lost 4 bases to trimming and J lost 3 bases, with 16 bases between them. CDR1 and CDR2 (germline): MNHEY, SVGAGI. As DNA, the CDR3 is TGTGCCAGCAGTTCGCCCGGGGGGCCGGACTACGAGCAGTACTTC. Encoded protein: CASSSPGGPDYEQYF.

At least ten counts were recorded for this clonotype. The chain is built from TRBV10-2 and TRBJ1-1; 8 bases are shared with TRBD1. V lost 1 base to trimming and J lost 2 bases; unmatched junction nucleotides: 3. CDR1 and CDR2 (germline): WSHSY, SAAADI. The CDR3 has 15 residues. The CDR3 DNA is TGCGCCAGCAGTGAGTTACAGGGGGGTAACACTGAAGCTTTCTTT. As protein: CASSELQGGNTEAFF.

DNA of the CDR3: TGCAGTGCTAGAGATGCCCGGGGACAGGGGGGATACGAGCAGTACTTC. Encoded protein: CSARDARGQGGYEQYF. This chain joins TRBV20-1 and TRBJ2-7, with 11 bases matching TRBD1. The junction had 8 bases not matched to a gene; V was cut back by 0 bases and J by 4 bases. CDR3 length: 16 residues. Germline V CDR1 and CDR2: DFQATT, SNEGSKA (reference sequence).

V gene TRBV4-3 combines with J gene TRBJ2-7; D gene ambiguous. The CDR3 covers 14 residues. V gave up 1 base and J gave up 1 base, with 8 bases separating them. In germline, CDR1 is LGHNA, CDR2 YSLEER. The CDR3 nucleotides read TGCGCCAGCAGCCAAGCGTTAATGTCCTACGAGCAGTACTTC. Translation gives CASSQALMSYEQYF.

This clonotype was found many times. V and J are TRBV10-3 and TRBJ2-7; 10 bases agree with TRBD1. CDR3 length equals 13 residues. In germline, CDR1 is ENHRY, CDR2 SYGVKD. Unmatched junction bases numbered 5, after V lost 8 bases and J lost 4 bases. The CDR3 DNA reads TGTGCCATCTCGGGACAGGGGTTGTACGAGCAGTACTTC. Residues: CAISGQGLYEQYF.